The present TCR beta chain was sequenced within a study of blood T cells in healthy people across ages. Germline V gives CDR1 LGHDT, CDR2 YNNKEL (reference sequence). V lost 6 bases to trimming and J lost 8 bases; unmatched junction nucleotides: 6. The CDR3 is 13 amino acids. Using a J-beta primer mix together with a sample-barcoded 5' primer, a second PCR was run for about 6 to 12 cycles. MiXCR, applied by TCRdb to the 5' RACE reads, yields one record per CDR3 protein. This table holds 850,000 to 1,300,000 distinct CDR3 sequences, 40% to 45% found once. The TCR was taken from a woman aged 60-75 years in good health. The J gene is TRBJ1-4, the V gene TRBV3-1; 7 nucleotides match TRBD1. Sequenced sample: blood. The chain's CDR3 is CASRQGGREKLFF. CDR3 coding DNA: TGTGCCAGCAGGCAGGGGGGCCGGGAAAAACTGTTTTTT. The whole variable domain, remainder taken from reference TRBV3-1 and TRBJ1-4, is DTAVSQTPKYLVTQMGNDKSIKCEQNLGHDTMYWYKQDSKKFLKIMFSYNNKELIINETVPNRFSPKSPDKAHLNLHINSLELGDSAVYFCASRQGGREKLFFGSGTQLSVL.